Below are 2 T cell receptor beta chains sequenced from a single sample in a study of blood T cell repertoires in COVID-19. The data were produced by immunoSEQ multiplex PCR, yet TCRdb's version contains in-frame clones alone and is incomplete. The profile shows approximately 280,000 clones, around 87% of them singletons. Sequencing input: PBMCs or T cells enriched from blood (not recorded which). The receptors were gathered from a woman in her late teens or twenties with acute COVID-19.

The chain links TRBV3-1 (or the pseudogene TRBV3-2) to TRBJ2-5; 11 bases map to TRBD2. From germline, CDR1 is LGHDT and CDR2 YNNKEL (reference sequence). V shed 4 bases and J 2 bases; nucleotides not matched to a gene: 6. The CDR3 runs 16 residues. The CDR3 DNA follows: TGTGCCAGCAGCCGGGGACTAGCGGCATCTCAAGAGACCCAGTACTTC. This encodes CASSRGLAASQETQYF.

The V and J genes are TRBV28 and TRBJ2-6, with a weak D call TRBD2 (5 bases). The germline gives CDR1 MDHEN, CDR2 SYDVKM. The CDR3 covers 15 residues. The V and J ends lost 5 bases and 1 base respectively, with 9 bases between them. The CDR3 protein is CASSQRDSGANVLTF. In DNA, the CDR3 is TGTGCCAGCAGTCAGAGGGATTCTGGGGCCAACGTCCTGACTTTC. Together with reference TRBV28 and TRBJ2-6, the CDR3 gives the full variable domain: DVKVTQSSRYLVKRTGEKVFLECVQDMDHENMFWYRQDPGLGLRLIYFSYDVKMKEKGDIPEGYSVSREKKERFSLILESASTNQTSMYLCASSQRDSGANVLTFGAGSRLTVL.